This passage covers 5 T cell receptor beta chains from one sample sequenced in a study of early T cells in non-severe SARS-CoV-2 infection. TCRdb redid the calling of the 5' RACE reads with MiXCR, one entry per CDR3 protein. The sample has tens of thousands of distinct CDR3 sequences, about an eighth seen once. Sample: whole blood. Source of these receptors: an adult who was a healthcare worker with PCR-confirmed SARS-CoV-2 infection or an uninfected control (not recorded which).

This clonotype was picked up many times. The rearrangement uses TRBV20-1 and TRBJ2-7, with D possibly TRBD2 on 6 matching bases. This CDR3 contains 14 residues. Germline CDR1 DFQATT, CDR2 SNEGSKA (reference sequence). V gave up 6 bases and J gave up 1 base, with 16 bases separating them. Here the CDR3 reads CSAGAGKRSYEQYF. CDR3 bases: TGCAGTGCAGGTGCGGGAAAGCGGTCCTACGAGCAGTACTTC.

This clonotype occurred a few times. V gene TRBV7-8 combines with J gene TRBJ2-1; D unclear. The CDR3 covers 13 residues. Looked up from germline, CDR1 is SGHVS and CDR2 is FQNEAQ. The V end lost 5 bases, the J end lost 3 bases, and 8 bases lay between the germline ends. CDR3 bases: TGTGCCAGCAGCACAAGCCTCTACAATGAGCAGTTCTTC. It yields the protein CASSTSLYNEQFF.

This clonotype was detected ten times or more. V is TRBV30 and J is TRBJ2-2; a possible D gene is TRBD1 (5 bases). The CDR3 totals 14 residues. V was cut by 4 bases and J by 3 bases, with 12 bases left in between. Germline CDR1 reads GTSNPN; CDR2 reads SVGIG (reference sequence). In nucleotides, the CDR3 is TGTGCCTGGACAGGCAGGGTGGACACCGGGGAGCTGTTTTTT. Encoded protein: CAWTGRVDTGELFF.

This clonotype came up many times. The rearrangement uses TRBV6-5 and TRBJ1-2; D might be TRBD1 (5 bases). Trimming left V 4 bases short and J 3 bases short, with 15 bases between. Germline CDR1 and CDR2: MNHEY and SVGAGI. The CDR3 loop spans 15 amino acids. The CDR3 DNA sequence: TGTGCCAGCAGTTCCCTCACCGGGGCCCACTATGGCTACACCTTC. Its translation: CASSSLTGAHYGYTF.

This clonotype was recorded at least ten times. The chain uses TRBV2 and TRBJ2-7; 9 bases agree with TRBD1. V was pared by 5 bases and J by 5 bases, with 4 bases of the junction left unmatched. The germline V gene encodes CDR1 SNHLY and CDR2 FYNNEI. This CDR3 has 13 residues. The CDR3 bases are TGTGCCAGCAGTCTTGGACAGGGGAACGAGCAGTACTTC. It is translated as CASSLGQGNEQYF.